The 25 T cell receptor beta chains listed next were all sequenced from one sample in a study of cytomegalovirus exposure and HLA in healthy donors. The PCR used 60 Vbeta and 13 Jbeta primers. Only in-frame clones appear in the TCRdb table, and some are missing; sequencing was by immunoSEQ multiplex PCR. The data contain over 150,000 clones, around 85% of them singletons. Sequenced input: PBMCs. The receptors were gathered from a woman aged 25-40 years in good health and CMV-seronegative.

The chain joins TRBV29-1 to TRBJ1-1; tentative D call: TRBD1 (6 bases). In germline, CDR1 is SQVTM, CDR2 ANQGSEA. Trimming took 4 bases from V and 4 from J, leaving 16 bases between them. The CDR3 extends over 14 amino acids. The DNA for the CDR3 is TGCAGCGTTGCAAGTACACAGGGCACCACTGAAGCTTTCTTT. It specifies CSVASTQGTTEAFF.

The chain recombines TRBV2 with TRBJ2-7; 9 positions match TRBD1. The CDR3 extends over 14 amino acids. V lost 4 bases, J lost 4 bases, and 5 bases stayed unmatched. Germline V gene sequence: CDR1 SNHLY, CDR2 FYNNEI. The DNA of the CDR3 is TGTGCCAGCAGTGGGTGGACAGGGGCATACGAGCAGTACTTC. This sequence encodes CASSGWTGAYEQYF.

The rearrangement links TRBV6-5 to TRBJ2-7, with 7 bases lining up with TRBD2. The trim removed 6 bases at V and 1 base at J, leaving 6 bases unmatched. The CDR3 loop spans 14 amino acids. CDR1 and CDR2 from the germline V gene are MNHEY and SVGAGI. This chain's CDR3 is CASRDRAGSYEQYF. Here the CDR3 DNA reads TGTGCCAGCAGAGACCGAGCGGGATCCTACGAGCAGTACTTC.

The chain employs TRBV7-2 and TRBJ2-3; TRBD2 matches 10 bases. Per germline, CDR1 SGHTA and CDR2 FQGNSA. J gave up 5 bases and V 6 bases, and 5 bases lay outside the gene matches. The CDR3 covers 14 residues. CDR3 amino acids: CASRAGGLGDTQYF. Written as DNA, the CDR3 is TGTGCCAGCAGAGCGGGGGGGCTAGGAGATACGCAGTATTTT.

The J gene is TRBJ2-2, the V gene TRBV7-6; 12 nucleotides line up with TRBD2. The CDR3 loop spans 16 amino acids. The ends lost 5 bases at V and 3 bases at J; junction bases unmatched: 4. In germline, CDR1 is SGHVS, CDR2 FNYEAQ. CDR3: CASSQRLAGDTGELFF. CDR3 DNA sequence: TGTGCCAGCAGCCAACGACTAGCGGGGGACACCGGGGAGCTGTTTTTT.

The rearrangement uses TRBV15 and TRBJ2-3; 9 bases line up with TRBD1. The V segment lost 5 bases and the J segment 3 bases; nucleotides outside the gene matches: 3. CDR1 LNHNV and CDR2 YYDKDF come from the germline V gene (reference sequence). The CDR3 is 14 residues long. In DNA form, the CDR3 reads TGTGCCACCAGCGGTGGACAGGGGACAGATACGCAGTATTTT. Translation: CATSGGQGTDTQYF.

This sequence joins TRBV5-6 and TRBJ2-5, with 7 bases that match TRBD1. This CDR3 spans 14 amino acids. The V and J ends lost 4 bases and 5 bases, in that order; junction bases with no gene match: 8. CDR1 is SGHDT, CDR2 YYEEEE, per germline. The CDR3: CASSPDRVQETQYF. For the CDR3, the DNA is TGTGCCAGCAGCCCCGACAGGGTCCAGGAGACCCAGTACTTC.

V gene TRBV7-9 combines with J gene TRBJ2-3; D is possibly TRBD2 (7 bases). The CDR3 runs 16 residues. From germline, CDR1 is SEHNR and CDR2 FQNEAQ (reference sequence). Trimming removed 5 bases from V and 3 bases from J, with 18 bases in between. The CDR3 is CASSLRGGSATDTQYF. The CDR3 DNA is TGTGCCAGCAGCCTCAGGGGCGGGAGTGCGACAGATACGCAGTATTTT.

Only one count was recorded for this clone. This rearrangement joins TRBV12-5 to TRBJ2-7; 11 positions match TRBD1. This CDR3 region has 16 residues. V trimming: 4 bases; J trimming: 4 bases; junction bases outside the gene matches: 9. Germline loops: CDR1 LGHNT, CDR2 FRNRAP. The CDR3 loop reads CASGYFRDRGVYEQYF. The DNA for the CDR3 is TGTGCTAGTGGTTATTTCAGGGACAGGGGGGTTTACGAGCAGTACTTC. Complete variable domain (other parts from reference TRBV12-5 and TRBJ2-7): DARVTQTPRHKVTEMGQEVTMRCQPILGHNTVFWYRQTMMQGLELLAYFRNRAPLDDSGMPKDRFSAEMPDATLATLKIQPSEPRDSAVYFCASGYFRDRGVYEQYFGPGTRLTVT.

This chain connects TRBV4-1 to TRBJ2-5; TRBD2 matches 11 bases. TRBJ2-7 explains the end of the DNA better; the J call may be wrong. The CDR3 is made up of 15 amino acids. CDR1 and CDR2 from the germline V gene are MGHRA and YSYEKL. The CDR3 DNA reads TGCGCCAGCAGCCACGCAGGGACTAGCGGCTACGAGCAGTACTTC. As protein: CASSHAGTSGYEQYF.

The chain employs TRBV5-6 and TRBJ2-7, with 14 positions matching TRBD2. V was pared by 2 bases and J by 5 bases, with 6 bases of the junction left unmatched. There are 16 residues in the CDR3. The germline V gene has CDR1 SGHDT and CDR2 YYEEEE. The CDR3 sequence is CASSFRTSGRFHEQYF. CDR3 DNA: TGTGCCAGCAGCTTCAGGACTAGCGGGAGGTTCCACGAGCAGTACTTC.

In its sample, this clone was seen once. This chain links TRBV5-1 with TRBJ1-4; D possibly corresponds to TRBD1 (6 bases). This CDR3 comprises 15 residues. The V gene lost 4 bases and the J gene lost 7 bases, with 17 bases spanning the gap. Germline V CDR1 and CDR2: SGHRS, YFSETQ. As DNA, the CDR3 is TGCGCCAGCAGCATAAGACAGGCGATGGGTGAAAAACTGTTTTTT. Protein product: CASSIRQAMGEKLFF.

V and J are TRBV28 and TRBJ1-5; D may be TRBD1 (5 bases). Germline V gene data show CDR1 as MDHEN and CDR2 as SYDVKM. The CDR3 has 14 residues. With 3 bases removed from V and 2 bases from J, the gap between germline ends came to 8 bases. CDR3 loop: CASSLGPGNQPQHF. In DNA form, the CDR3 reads TGTGCCAGCAGTTTGGGGCCTGGCAATCAGCCCCAGCATTTT.

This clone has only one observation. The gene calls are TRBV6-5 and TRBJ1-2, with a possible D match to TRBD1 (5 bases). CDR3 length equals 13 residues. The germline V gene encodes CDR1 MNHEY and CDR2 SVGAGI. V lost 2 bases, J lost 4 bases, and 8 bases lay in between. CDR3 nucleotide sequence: TGTGCCAGCAGTTACGACAGCAGCTATGGCTACACCTTC. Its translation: CASSYDSSYGYTF.

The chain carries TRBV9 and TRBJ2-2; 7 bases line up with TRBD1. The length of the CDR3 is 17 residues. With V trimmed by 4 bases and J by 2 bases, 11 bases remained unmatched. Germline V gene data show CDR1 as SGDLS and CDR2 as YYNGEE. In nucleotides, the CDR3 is TGTGCCAGCAGCTTTACCTCGGGACAGCCTAACACCGGGGAGCTGTTTTTT. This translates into CASSFTSGQPNTGELFF.

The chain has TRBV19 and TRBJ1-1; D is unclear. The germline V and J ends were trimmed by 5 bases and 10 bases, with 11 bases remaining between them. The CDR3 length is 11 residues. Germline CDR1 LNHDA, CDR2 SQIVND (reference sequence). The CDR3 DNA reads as TGTGCCAGTAGTTCAGCGGTCCCAGCTTTCTTT. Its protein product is CASSSAVPAFF. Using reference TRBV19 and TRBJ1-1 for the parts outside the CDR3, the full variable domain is DGGITQSPKYLFRKEGQNVTLSCEQNLNHDAMYWYRQDPGQGLRLIYYSQIVNDFQKGDIAEGYSVSREKKESFPLTVTSAQKNPTAFYLCASSSAVPAFFGQGTRLTVV.

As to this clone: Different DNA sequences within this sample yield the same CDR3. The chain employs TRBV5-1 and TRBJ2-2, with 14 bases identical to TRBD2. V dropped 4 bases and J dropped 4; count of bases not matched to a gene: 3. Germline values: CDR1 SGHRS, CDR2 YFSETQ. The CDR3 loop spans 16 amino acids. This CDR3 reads CASSHGLAGGTGELFF. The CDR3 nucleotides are TGCGCCAGCAGCCACGGACTAGCGGGGGGCACCGGGGAGCTGTTTTTT.

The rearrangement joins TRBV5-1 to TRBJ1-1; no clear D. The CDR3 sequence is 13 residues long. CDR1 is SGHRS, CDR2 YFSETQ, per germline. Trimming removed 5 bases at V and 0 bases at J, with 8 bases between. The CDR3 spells CASSSQVNTEAFF. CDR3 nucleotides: TGCGCCAGCAGTTCGCAGGTGAACACTGAAGCTTTCTTT.

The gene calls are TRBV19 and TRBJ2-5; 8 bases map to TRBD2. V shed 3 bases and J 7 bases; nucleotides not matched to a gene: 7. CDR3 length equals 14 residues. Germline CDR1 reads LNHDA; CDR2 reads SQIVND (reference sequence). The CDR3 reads CASSIVSGTWTQYF. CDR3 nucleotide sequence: TGTGCCAGTAGTATTGTTAGCGGGACATGGACCCAGTACTTC. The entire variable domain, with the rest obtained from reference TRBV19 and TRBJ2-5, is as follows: DGGITQSPKYLFRKEGQNVTLSCEQNLNHDAMYWYRQDPGQGLRLIYYSQIVNDFQKGDIAEGYSVSREKKESFPLTVTSAQKNPTAFYLCASSIVSGTWTQYFGPGTRLLVL.

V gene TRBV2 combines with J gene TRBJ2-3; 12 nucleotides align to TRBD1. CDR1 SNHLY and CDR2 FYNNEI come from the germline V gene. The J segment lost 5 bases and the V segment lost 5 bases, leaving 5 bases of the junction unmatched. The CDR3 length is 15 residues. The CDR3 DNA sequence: TGTGCCAGCAGTAGGGACAGGGGGCGGTTAGATACGCAGTATTTT. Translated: CASSRDRGRLDTQYF.

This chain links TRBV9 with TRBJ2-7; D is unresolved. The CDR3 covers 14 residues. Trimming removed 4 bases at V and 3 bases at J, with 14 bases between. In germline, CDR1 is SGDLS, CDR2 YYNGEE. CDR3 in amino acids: CASSSIGQSYEQYF. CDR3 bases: TGTGCCAGCAGCTCTATTGGGCAGAGCTACGAGCAGTACTTC.

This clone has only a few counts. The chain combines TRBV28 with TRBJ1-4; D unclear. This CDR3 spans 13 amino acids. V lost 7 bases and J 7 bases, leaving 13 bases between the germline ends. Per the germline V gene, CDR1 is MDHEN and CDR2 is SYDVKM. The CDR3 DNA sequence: TGTGCCAGCACCACCGGGTTGGGTGAAAAACTGTTTTTT. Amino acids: CASTTGLGEKLFF.

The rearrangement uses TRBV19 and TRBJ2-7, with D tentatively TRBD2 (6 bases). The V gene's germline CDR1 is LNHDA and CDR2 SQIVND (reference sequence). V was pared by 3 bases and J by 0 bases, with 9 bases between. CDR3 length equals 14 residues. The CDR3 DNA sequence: TGTGCCAGTAGTATCCGGGAGAGCTCCTACGAGCAGTACTTC. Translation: CASSIRESSYEQYF.

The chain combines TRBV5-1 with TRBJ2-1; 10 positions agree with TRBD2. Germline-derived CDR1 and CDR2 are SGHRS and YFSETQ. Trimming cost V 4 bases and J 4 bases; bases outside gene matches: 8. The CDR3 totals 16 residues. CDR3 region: CASSVASGSGYNEQFF. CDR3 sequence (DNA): TGCGCCAGCAGCGTGGCTAGCGGGAGTGGGTACAATGAGCAGTTCTTC.

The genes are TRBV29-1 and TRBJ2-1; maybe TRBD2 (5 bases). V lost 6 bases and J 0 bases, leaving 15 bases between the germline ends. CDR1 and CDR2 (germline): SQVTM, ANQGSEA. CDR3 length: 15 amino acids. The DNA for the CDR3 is TGCAGCGTCGCCCCCGGGGTGAGCTCCTACAATGAGCAGTTCTTC. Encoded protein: CSVAPGVSSYNEQFF.